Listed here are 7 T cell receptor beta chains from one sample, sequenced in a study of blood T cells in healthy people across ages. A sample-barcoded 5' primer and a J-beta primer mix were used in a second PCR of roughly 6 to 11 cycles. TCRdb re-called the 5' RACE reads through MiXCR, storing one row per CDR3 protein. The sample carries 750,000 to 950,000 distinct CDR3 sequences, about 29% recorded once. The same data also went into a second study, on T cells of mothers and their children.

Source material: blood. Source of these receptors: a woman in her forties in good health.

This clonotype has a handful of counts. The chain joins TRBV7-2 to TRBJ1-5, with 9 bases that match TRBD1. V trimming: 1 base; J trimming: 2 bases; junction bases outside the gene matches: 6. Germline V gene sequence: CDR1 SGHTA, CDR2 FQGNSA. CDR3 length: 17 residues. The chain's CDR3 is CASSLGRNRGRNQPQHF. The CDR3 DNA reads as TGTGCCAGCAGCTTAGGTCGTAACAGGGGGCGCAATCAGCCCCAGCATTTT.

CDR3 loop: CAWRARDRGLQFF. CDR3 DNA: TGTGCCTGGAGGGCCCGGGACAGGGGTTTGCAGTTCTTC. The chain links TRBV30 to TRBJ2-1, with 10 bases matching TRBD1. The CDR3 has 13 amino acids. Per the germline V gene, CDR1 is GTSNPN and CDR2 is SVGIG (reference sequence). V dropped 3 bases and J dropped 12; count of bases not matched to a gene: 8.

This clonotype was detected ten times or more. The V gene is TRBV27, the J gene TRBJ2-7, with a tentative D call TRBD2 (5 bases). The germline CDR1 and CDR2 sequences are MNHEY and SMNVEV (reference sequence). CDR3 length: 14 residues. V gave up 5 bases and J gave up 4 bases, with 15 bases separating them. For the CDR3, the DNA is TGTGCCAGCAGTCCGATCACCCGAGGGTACGAGCAGTACTTC. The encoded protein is CASSPITRGYEQYF.

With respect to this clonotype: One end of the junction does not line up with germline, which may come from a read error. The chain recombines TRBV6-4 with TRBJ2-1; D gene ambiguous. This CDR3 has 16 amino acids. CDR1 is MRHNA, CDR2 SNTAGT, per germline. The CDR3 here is CASCDASGGSYNEQFF. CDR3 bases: TGTGCCAGCTGTGACGCAAGTGGCGGTTCCTACAATGAGCAGTTCTTC.

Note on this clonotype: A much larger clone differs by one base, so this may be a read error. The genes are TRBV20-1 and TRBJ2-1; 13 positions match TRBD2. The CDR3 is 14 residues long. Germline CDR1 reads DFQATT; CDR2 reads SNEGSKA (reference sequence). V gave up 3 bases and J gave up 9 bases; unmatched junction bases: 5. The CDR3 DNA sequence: TGCAGTGCTAGTGTACTAGCGGGGGGGTCTGAGCAGTTCTTC. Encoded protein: CSASVLAGGSEQFF.

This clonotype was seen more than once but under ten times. CDR3 sequence (DNA): TGTGCCAGTAGTATGGGGACAGGGGGCAACGAGCAGTACTTC. Protein product: CASSMGTGGNEQYF. This chain joins TRBV19 and TRBJ2-7; 12 bases are shared with TRBD1. V was clipped by 3 bases and J by 5 bases; unmatched bases: 2. CDR3 length: 14 residues. Germline CDR1 is LNHDA and CDR2 is SQIVND (reference sequence).

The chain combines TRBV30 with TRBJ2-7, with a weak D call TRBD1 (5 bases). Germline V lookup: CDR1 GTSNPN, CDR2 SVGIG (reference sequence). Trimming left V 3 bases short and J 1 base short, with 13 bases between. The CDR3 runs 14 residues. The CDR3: CAWRGKGPSYEQYF. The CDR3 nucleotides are TGTGCCTGGAGGGGGAAGGGGCCGTCCTACGAGCAGTACTTC. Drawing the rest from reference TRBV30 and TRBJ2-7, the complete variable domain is SQTIHQWPATLVQPVGSPLSLECTVEGTSNPNLYWYRQAAGRGLQLLFYSVGIGQISSEVPQNLSASRPQDRQFILSSKKLLLSDSGFYLCAWRGKGPSYEQYFGPGTRLTVT.